The clone carrying this TCR beta chain has more than one count but fewer than ten. CDR3 length equals 16 residues. V was clipped by 6 bases and J by 3 bases; unmatched bases: 4. Germline V gene lookup returns CDR1 ENHRY and CDR2 SYGVKD. This specimen belongs to a study of cytomegalovirus exposure and HLA in healthy donors. A multiplex PCR was run with 60 Vbeta primers and 13 Jbeta primers. Sequenced by immunoSEQ multiplex PCR; TCRdb stores in-frame clones only, minus some. The data show a few hundred thousand clones, 75% to 90% seen once. Sequencing input: PBMCs. This rearrangement joins TRBV10-3 to TRBJ2-2; 13 bases line up with TRBD2. The clonotype originates from a girl aged 2-10 years in good health and CMV-seronegative. Written as DNA, the CDR3 is TGTGCCATCAGGAACGGACTAGCGGGGGACACCGGGGAGCTGTTTTTT. This translates into CAIRNGLAGDTGELFF.